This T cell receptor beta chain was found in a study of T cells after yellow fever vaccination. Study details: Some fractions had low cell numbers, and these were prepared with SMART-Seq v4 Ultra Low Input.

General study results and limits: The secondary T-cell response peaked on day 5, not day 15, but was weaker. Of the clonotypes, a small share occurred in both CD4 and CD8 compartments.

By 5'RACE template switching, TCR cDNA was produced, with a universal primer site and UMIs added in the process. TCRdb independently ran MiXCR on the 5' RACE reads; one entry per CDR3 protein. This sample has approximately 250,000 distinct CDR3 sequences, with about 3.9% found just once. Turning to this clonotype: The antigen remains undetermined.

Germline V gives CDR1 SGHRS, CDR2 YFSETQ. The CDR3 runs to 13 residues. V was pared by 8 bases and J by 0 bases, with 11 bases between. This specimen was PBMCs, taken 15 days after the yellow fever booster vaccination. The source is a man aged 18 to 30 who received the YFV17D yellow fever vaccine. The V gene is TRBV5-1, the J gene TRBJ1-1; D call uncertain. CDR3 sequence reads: CASTSRMNTEAFF. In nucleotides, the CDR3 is TGCGCCAGTACCTCCAGGATGAACACTGAAGCTTTCTTT.